The rows below give T cell receptor beta chains drawn from one sample of a study of T cells in Graves' hyperthyroidism and ophthalmopathy. TCRdb re-analysed the multiplex PCR reads in MiXCR, keeping a single row per CDR3 protein. The table includes approximately 360,000 distinct CDR3 sequences, 15% to 19% detected once. The sequenced material came from blood. All receptors derive from a woman in her late teens or twenties with Graves' hyperthyroidism that later progressed to Graves' ophthalmopathy. The CDR3 runs from the conserved cysteine through the conserved F or W. Fields, in order: clone size, V gene, CDR3 protein. Part of the rows lack a size; the others show once, few, many or a class for expanded clones.

>few|TRBV7-2
CASSLRPQGALLTF
>.|TRBV4-1
CASSDLAGGRNEQFF
>many|TRBV27
CASSREGVYNEQFF
>.|TRBV28
CASSPRAGPYNEQFF
>.|TRBV18
CASSAGQGQIETQYF
>many|TRBV28
CASSSQGAKDYGYTF
>few|TRBV18
CASSPPAGGPGANVLTF
>many|TRBV3-1
CASSQEWGYEQYF
>.|TRBV6-1
CASSHGEGITYEQYF
>.|TRBV2
CASSDYEKLFF
>many|TRBV28
CASSLSRDGYNEQFF
>many|TRBV19
CASSSSWTATDTQYF
>many|TRBV27
CASSPLGQRTQHF
>few|TRBV4-2
CASSQDGGSYNEQFF
>many|TRBV27
CASSSGLALYQYF
>.|TRBV15
CATSREDRGNEKLFF
>few|TRBV27
CASSRTGGENYEQYF